A single sample gave rise to the 29 T cell receptor beta chains below, sequenced in a study of T cell responses to AZD1222 COVID-19 vaccine (dated by TCRdb to the early 2020s). Receptor libraries were prepared by the immunoSEQ multiplex PCR assay. This immuneACCESS table, as held by TCRdb, lists in-frame sequences with V and J called but not all clones. Of the missing ones, under half trace to an unresolved V gene in checked studies; the others have no known cause. The sample records about 200,000 clones, over 85% of which are singletons. Clones ranked in the top ten supply around 1% of the sample. The sample's time point label, decoded: about 28 days (+/-7) after the second vaccine dose. The source was peripheral blood, collected 28 days after the second AZD1222 dose. Source of these receptors: an adult who received the AZD1222 COVID-19 vaccine.

The gene calls are TRBV6-2 or TRBV6-3 and TRBJ2-1; D gene unclear. Germline V gives CDR1 MNHEY, CDR2 SVGEGT. This CDR3 comprises 11 residues. V shed 4 bases and J shed 10 bases, with 8 bases lying between them. In DNA form, the CDR3 reads TGTGCCAGCAGTTCCCCCTCAGAGCAGTTCTTC. Its protein product is CASSSPSEQFF.

The chain carries TRBV7-9 and TRBJ1-1; 7 positions match TRBD1. Germline CDR1 reads SEHNR; CDR2 reads FQNEAQ (reference sequence). After removal of 3 bases from V and 1 base from J, the junction contained 5 bases not matched to a gene. CDR3 length equals 15 residues. The CDR3 DNA follows: TGTGCCAGCAGCTTCCACCGGGACAGGAACACTGAAGCTTTCTTT. Translating gives CASSFHRDRNTEAFF.

The rearrangement uses TRBV19 and TRBJ1-3; 7 positions agree with TRBD1. The germline V gene encodes CDR1 LNHDA and CDR2 SQIVND (reference sequence). This CDR3 contains 17 residues. Trimming took 7 bases from V and 1 from J; bases not matched to a gene: 13. CDR3 sequence reads: CASTLGKGAFSGNTIYF. In DNA form, the CDR3 reads TGTGCCAGTACCCTTGGTAAGGGGGCGTTTTCTGGAAACACCATATATTTT.

This chain connects TRBV28 to TRBJ1-6; 7 bases align to TRBD1. Germline V lookup: CDR1 MDHEN, CDR2 SYDVKM. CDR3 length: 15 amino acids. Germline trimming cut 5 bases from V and 9 bases from J; bases unmatched to any gene: 10. CDR3 in DNA: TGTGCCAGCAGTCCCCAGGGAGGGGGCCCTTCACCCCTCCACTTT. Amino acids: CASSPQGGGPSPLHF.

The chain uses TRBV7-9 and TRBJ1-1; tentative D call: TRBD1 (5 bases). Trimming took 0 bases from V and 11 from J, leaving 10 bases between them. The CDR3 totals 12 residues. Per germline, CDR1 SEHNR and CDR2 FQNEAQ (reference sequence). In DNA form, the CDR3 reads TGTGCCAGCAGCTTAGCGGGGGGTACGGCTTTCTTT. This translates into CASSLAGGTAFF.

Details on this clone: The sample holds other DNA sequences that translate to the same CDR3. The V call is TRBV5-4, the J call TRBJ1-1; 7 bases map to TRBD1. Germline CDR1 is SGHNT and CDR2 is YYREEE (reference sequence). V was pared by 0 bases and J by 4 bases, with 3 bases of the junction left unmatched. The length of the CDR3 is 14 residues. CDR3 bases: TGTGCCAGCAGCTTGGACAGGGGAGGCACTGAAGCTTTCTTT. Translated: CASSLDRGGTEAFF.

The chain combines TRBV7-3 with TRBJ2-1; 9 bases agree with TRBD2. Trimming took 5 bases from V and 5 from J; bases not matched to a gene: 4. CDR1 is SGHTA and CDR2 is FQGTGA in the germline V gene. The CDR3 extends over 14 amino acids. CDR3 region: CASSKSGGNNEQFF. CDR3 sequence (DNA): TGTGCCAGCAGCAAGAGCGGGGGGAACAATGAGCAGTTCTTC.

This rearrangement joins TRBV27 to TRBJ1-4; D might be TRBD1 (6 bases). The germline gives CDR1 MNHEY, CDR2 SMNVEV (reference sequence). The CDR3 sequence is 14 residues long. V was cut by 5 bases and J by 5 bases, with 12 bases left in between. The CDR3 loop is CASSSRGLNEKLFF. CDR3 nucleotide sequence: TGTGCCAGCAGTAGCAGGGGTTTAAATGAAAAACTGTTTTTT.

The V gene is TRBV5-1, the J gene TRBJ2-7; weak D call: TRBD1 (6 bases). The length of the CDR3 is 13 residues. Trimming removed 0 bases at V and 4 bases at J, with 8 bases between. The germline gives CDR1 SGHRS, CDR2 YFSETQ. CDR3 sequence reads: CASSLGQDYEQYF. As DNA, the CDR3 is TGCGCCAGCAGCTTGGGACAGGATTACGAGCAGTACTTC.

The V and J genes are TRBV11-2 and TRBJ2-7; D may be TRBD2 (5 bases). V was cut by 6 bases and J by 6 bases, with 12 bases left in between. CDR3 length: 12 amino acids. Germline assignment: CDR1 SGHAT and CDR2 FQNNGV. CDR3 sequence (DNA): TGTGCCAGCAGGTCTAGCAGTTTCGAGCAGTACTTC. Translation gives CASRSSSFEQYF.

The rearrangement joins TRBV5-6 to TRBJ1-2; 8 positions agree with TRBD1. CDR1 is SGHDT, CDR2 YYEEEE, per germline. Trimming took 1 base from V and 2 from J; bases not matched to a gene: 4. The CDR3 is 15 amino acids. CDR3 DNA: TGTGCCAGCAGCTTGTCAGGGGGCGTAAACTATGGCTACACCTTC. Translated: CASSLSGGVNYGYTF.

This clone was seen only a few times. The rearrangement links TRBV3-1 (or the pseudogene TRBV3-2) to TRBJ2-3; D might be TRBD2 (7 bases). V was pared by 3 bases and J by 7 bases, with 14 bases between. The CDR3 consists of 14 residues. Per germline, CDR1 LGHDT and CDR2 YNNKEL (reference sequence). CDR3 DNA: TGTGCCAGCAGCCAGGCAACGGGGGGCCATACGCAGTATTTT. Its translation is CASSQATGGHTQYF.

This chain links TRBV27 with TRBJ2-3, with D unclear. Trimming stripped 5 bases from V and 1 base from J, with 7 bases between. The germline gives CDR1 MNHEY, CDR2 SMNVEV (reference sequence). The CDR3 is 13 residues long. This chain's CDR3 is CASSPPGTDTQYF. The CDR3 nucleotides are TGTGCCAGCAGTCCCCCGGGCACAGATACGCAGTATTTT.

The chain recombines TRBV9 with TRBJ2-1; no firm D call. The V and J ends lost 0 bases and 4 bases respectively, with 14 bases between them. Germline V gene sequence: CDR1 SGDLS, CDR2 YYNGEE. The CDR3 totals 16 residues. The CDR3 DNA is TGTGCCAGCAGCGTAGGGAATACTGGCCGGTACAATGAGCAGTTCTTC. As protein: CASSVGNTGRYNEQFF.

The CDR3 reads CASSLQGAVEKLFF. CDR3 DNA sequence: TGTGCCAGCAGCTTGCAGGGGGCTGTTGAAAAACTGTTTTTT. V gene TRBV5-4 combines with J gene TRBJ1-4, with TRBD1 matching 8 bases. CDR3 length equals 14 residues. The germline CDR1 and CDR2 sequences are SGHNT and YYREEE (reference sequence). The J segment lost 7 bases and the V segment lost 1 base, leaving 3 bases of the junction unmatched.

The rearrangement joins TRBV7-2 to TRBJ1-2, with D unclear. This CDR3 contains 13 residues. The ends were cut back, 1 base at V and 5 bases at J, with 8 bases in the middle. In germline, CDR1 is SGHTA, CDR2 FQGNSA. The CDR3 protein is CASSLVSNYGYTF. The CDR3 coding sequence is TGTGCCAGCAGCTTAGTTTCCAATTATGGCTACACCTTC. Full variable domain (outside the CDR3, taken from reference TRBV7-2 and TRBJ1-2): GAGVSQSPSNKVTEKGKDVELRCDPISGHTALYWYRQSLGQGLEFLIYFQGNSAPDKSGLPSDRFSAERTGGSVSTLTIQRTQQEDSAVYLCASSLVSNYGYTFGSGTRLTVV.

This rearrangement joins TRBV6-5 to TRBJ1-1; D is possibly TRBD1 (6 bases). The ends were cut back, 5 bases at V and 9 bases at J, with 16 bases in the middle. The CDR3 consists of 13 residues. Germline V gene sequence: CDR1 MNHEY, CDR2 SVGAGI. The CDR3 nucleotides read TGTGCCAGCAGTATAATGGGGGGGACACAAGCTTTCTTT. Protein product: CASSIMGGTQAFF.

The rearrangement links TRBV30 to TRBJ1-3; D is possibly TRBD1 (6 bases). Trimming took off 3 bases at V and 0 bases at J, with 12 bases between the two ends. This CDR3 spans 15 amino acids. Germline V gene lookup returns CDR1 GTSNPN and CDR2 SVGIG (reference sequence). The CDR3 here is CAWRVRGSSGNTIYF. CDR3 nucleotide sequence: TGTGCCTGGAGGGTCAGGGGAAGCTCTGGAAACACCATATATTTT.

The V and J genes are TRBV27 and TRBJ1-5; the D is unclear. Per the germline V gene, CDR1 is MNHEY and CDR2 is SMNVEV (reference sequence). V lost 4 bases, J lost 3 bases, and 7 bases lay in between. The CDR3 loop spans 13 amino acids. CDR3: CASSWQANQPQHF. In nucleotides, the CDR3 is TGTGCCAGCAGTTGGCAAGCCAATCAGCCCCAGCATTTT.

CDR3 sequence (DNA): TGTGCCAGCAGTTACACGGGACAGCGCACCTACGAGCAGTACTTC. This sequence encodes CASSYTGQRTYEQYF. V usage is TRBV6-5 and J usage is TRBJ2-7; 7 bases align to TRBD1. The CDR3 runs 15 residues. The junction had 6 bases not matched to a gene; V was cut back by 2 bases and J by 2 bases. Germline-derived CDR1 and CDR2 are MNHEY and SVGAGI.

The V gene is TRBV19, the J gene TRBJ1-2; D perhaps matches TRBD1 (5 bases). Germline V lookup: CDR1 LNHDA, CDR2 SQIVND (reference sequence). CDR3 length: 14 residues. V dropped 5 bases and J dropped 8 bases, with 18 bases sitting between them. CDR3 in DNA: TGTGCCAGTAGTGTTGGACTTGGGGCAGCCGGCTACACCTTC. It yields the protein CASSVGLGAAGYTF.

The chain links TRBV7-2 to TRBJ1-1; TRBD1 matches at 7 bases. In germline, CDR1 is SGHTA, CDR2 FQGNSA. The J segment lost 5 bases and the V segment lost 5 bases, leaving 2 bases of the junction unmatched. CDR3 size: 12 residues. Written as DNA, the CDR3 is TGTGCCAGCAGCCCCAGGGGGACTGAAGCTTTCTTT. Translation gives CASSPRGTEAFF.

V usage is TRBV27 and J usage is TRBJ2-5; 9 bases are a match to TRBD1. The trim removed 6 bases at V and 3 bases at J, leaving 8 bases unmatched. The CDR3 is made up of 15 amino acids. Germline CDR1 and CDR2: MNHEY and SMNVEV (reference sequence). CDR3 DNA: TGTGCCAGCAGGGCCGCGGGACAGGGTGAAGAGACCCAGTACTTC. It is translated as CASRAAGQGEETQYF.

The chain joins TRBV2 to TRBJ1-2; TRBD1 is a possible D gene (5 bases). Germline V gene data show CDR1 as SNHLY and CDR2 as FYNNEI. The CDR3 covers 12 residues. V lost 8 bases and J 1 base, leaving 8 bases between the germline ends. Here the CDR3 reads CASHRINYGYTF. CDR3 DNA sequence: TGTGCCAGCCACAGGATTAACTATGGCTACACCTTC. Supplemented by reference TRBV2 and TRBJ1-2, the full variable domain reads EPEVTQTPSHQVTQMGQEVILRCVPISNHLYFYWYRQILGQKVEFLVSFYNNEISEKSEIFDDQFSVERPDGSNFTLKIRSTKLEDSAMYFCASHRINYGYTFGSGTRLTVV.

This sequence joins TRBV9 and TRBJ2-1, with 8 nucleotides matching TRBD2. Unmatched junction bases numbered 9, after V lost 0 bases and J lost 7 bases. The CDR3 totals 16 residues. Germline V gene sequence: CDR1 SGDLS, CDR2 YYNGEE. The CDR3 protein is CASSVGSRGGLNEQFF. The CDR3 nucleotides read TGTGCCAGCAGCGTAGGTAGCCGGGGGGGCCTTAATGAGCAGTTCTTC.

The rearrangement uses TRBV7-9 and TRBJ2-5; the match to TRBD2 covers 11 bases. The germline gives CDR1 SEHNR, CDR2 FQNEAQ (reference sequence). Trimming at V came to 5 bases and at J to 5 bases, leaving 10 bases not matched to a gene. This CDR3 contains 16 residues. The CDR3 is CASSVIAGGPRETQYF. In nucleotides, the CDR3 is TGTGCCAGCAGCGTTATAGCGGGGGGGCCTCGGGAGACCCAGTACTTC.

The genes are TRBV27 and TRBJ2-4; D remains ambiguous. Looked up from germline, CDR1 is MNHEY and CDR2 is SMNVEV (reference sequence). V lost 3 bases, J lost 2 bases, and 8 bases lay in between. The CDR3 spans 14 residues. CDR3 sequence: CASSLPGSKNIQYF. CDR3 DNA: TGTGCCAGCAGTTTGCCCGGCTCCAAAAACATTCAGTACTTC.

This clone was seen a single time. The genes are TRBV3-1 (or the pseudogene TRBV3-2) and TRBJ1-4; perhaps TRBD1 as D (6 bases). V lost 1 base and J 7 bases, leaving 10 bases between the germline ends. Germline V gene sequence: CDR1 LGHDT, CDR2 YNNKEL (reference sequence). The CDR3 contains 14 residues. The CDR3 DNA follows: TGTGCCAGCAGCCAAGTGGGGGGGGCTGAAAAACTGTTTTTT. This sequence encodes CASSQVGGAEKLFF.

The V call is TRBV2, the J call TRBJ1-1, with 11 bases lining up with TRBD1. The CDR3 has 14 residues. Germline lookup yields CDR1 SNHLY and CDR2 FYNNEI. Unmatched junction bases numbered 5, after V lost 4 bases and J lost 7 bases. The CDR3 region has the DNA TGTGCCAGCAGTGCTTGGACAGGGGGCAATGAAGCTTTCTTT. Translation gives CASSAWTGGNEAFF.